This entry lists 17 T cell receptor beta chains sequenced from one sample in a study of blood T cell repertoires in COVID-19. Sequenced by immunoSEQ multiplex PCR; TCRdb stores in-frame clones only, minus some. The sample shows 500,000 to 600,000 clones, less than 90% of them seen only once. Sequenced: peripheral blood. These receptors were obtained from a woman aged 45-59 years with COVID-19, enrolled during active disease.

V usage is TRBV2 and J usage is TRBJ2-1; 11 bases fit TRBD2. V gave up 6 bases and J gave up 8 bases; unmatched junction bases: 9. The length of the CDR3 is 15 residues. Germline loops: CDR1 SNHLY, CDR2 FYNNEI. The CDR3 sequence is CASSATSGGTHEQFF. The CDR3 bases are TGTGCCAGCAGCGCCACTAGCGGGGGTACCCATGAGCAGTTCTTC.

This clone was seen more than once but under ten times. As DNA, the CDR3 is TGTGCCAGCAGCCCCCCCAGCGGGGGGTACGAGCAGTACTTC. Residues: CASSPPSGGYEQYF. The chain recombines TRBV7-9 with TRBJ2-7, with 9 bases matching TRBD2. V lost 5 bases to trimming and J lost 4 bases; unmatched junction nucleotides: 6. CDR3 length equals 14 residues. The germline CDR1 and CDR2 sequences are SEHNR and FQNEAQ (reference sequence).

This clone has only one observation. The chain recombines TRBV6-5 with TRBJ1-1; D unclear. This CDR3 region has 14 residues. The V and J ends lost 5 bases and 6 bases respectively, with 16 bases between them. Germline CDR1 reads MNHEY; CDR2 reads SVGAGI. This chain's CDR3 is CASSLNRRPAEAFF. The CDR3 nucleotides are TGTGCCAGCAGTCTGAATCGCAGGCCGGCTGAAGCTTTCTTT.

The CDR3 spells CASSSDSLYGYTF. The DNA for the CDR3 is TGCGCCAGCAGCTCGGACAGTTTATATGGCTACACCTTC. J is TRBJ1-2 and V is TRBV5-1; D possibly corresponds to TRBD1 (6 bases). Trimming cost V 3 bases and J 5 bases, with 11 bases left between them. The germline CDR1 and CDR2 sequences are SGHRS and YFSETQ. The CDR3 has 13 residues. Combining the CDR3 with reference TRBV5-1 and TRBJ1-2 gives the whole variable domain KAGVTQTPRYLIKTRGQQVTLSCSPISGHRSVSWYQQTPGQGLQFLFEYFSETQRNKGNFPGRFSGRQFSNSRSEMNVSTLELGDSALYLCASSSDSLYGYTFGSGTRLTVV.

This sequence joins TRBV19 and TRBJ1-1, with D possibly TRBD1 on 6 matching bases. The V gene lost 3 bases and the J gene lost 0 bases, with 20 bases spanning the gap. The germline V gene has CDR1 LNHDA and CDR2 SQIVND (reference sequence). The CDR3 contains 18 residues. CDR3 sequence reads: CASSIPPGAYSLNTEAFF. The CDR3, as DNA: TGTGCCAGTAGTATCCCACCAGGGGCATATTCTTTGAACACTGAAGCTTTCTTT.

The rearrangement joins TRBV7-3 to TRBJ2-3; D unresolved. The V end lost 0 bases, the J end lost 4 bases, and 5 bases lay between the germline ends. This CDR3 region has 13 residues. Germline V gene sequence: CDR1 SGHTA, CDR2 FQGTGA. CDR3: CASSLTLSDTQYF. The CDR3 nucleotides read TGTGCCAGCAGCTTAACGTTATCAGATACGCAGTATTTT.

This clone has just a few counts. This sequence joins TRBV7-2 and TRBJ2-3, with D possibly being TRBD1 (5 bases). Per the germline V gene, CDR1 is SGHTA and CDR2 is FQGNSA. Trimming shortened V by 1 base and J by 7 bases, and 15 bases separated the two germline ends. The CDR3 consists of 15 residues. The CDR3 nucleotides are TGTGCCAGCAGCTTAGTGGCAGGGCGAAGTAATACGCAGTATTTT. Its translation is CASSLVAGRSNTQYF.

The chain recombines TRBV30 with TRBJ2-3; TRBD2 is a possible D gene (5 bases). V lost 1 base to trimming and J lost 2 bases, with 10 bases between them. Germline CDR1 GTSNPN, CDR2 SVGIG (reference sequence). This CDR3 region has 14 residues. CDR3 in amino acids: CAWSDTGITDTQYF. CDR3 nucleotides: TGTGCCTGGAGTGACACCGGGATCACAGATACGCAGTATTTT.

The chain uses TRBV19 and TRBJ1-1; 8 bases match TRBD1. Germline CDR1 and CDR2: LNHDA and SQIVND (reference sequence). V lost 7 bases, J lost 4 bases, and 5 bases stayed unmatched. The CDR3 has 13 residues. The CDR3 DNA follows: TGTGCCAGTAAGGTACAGGGGGGCACTGAAGCTTTCTTT. The encoded protein is CASKVQGGTEAFF.

The chain uses TRBV28 and TRBJ1-6; a possible D gene is TRBD1 (6 bases). Germline CDR1 is MDHEN and CDR2 is SYDVKM. Trimming removed 4 bases at V and 8 bases at J, with 15 bases between. There are 15 residues in the CDR3. This CDR3 is CASSSPGGPYSPLHF. In nucleotides, the CDR3 is TGTGCCAGCAGTTCCCCGGGGGGGCCCTATTCACCCCTCCACTTT. Looking up the rest from reference TRBV28 and TRBJ1-6 gives the full variable domain: DVKVTQSSRYLVKRTGEKVFLECVQDMDHENMFWYRQDPGLGLRLIYFSYDVKMKEKGDIPEGYSVSREKKERFSLILESASTNQTSMYLCASSSPGGPYSPLHFGNGTRLTVT.

The chain employs TRBV11-2 and TRBJ1-5; D not certain. Per germline, CDR1 SGHAT and CDR2 FQNNGV. The V and J ends lost 2 bases and 0 bases respectively, with 8 bases between them. CDR3 size: 15 residues. The CDR3 sequence: CASSLHSYSNQPQHF. CDR3 nucleotide sequence: TGTGCCAGCAGCTTACACAGTTATAGCAATCAGCCCCAGCATTTT. Full variable domain (rest looked up from reference TRBV11-2 and TRBJ1-5): EAGVAQSPRYKIIEKRQSVAFWCNPISGHATLYWYQQILGQGPKLLIQFQNNGVVDDSQLPKDRFSAERLKGVDSTLKIQPAKLEDSAVYLCASSLHSYSNQPQHFGDGTRLSIL.

This clone was seen a single time. This sequence joins TRBV24-1 and TRBJ1-2, with D perhaps matching TRBD1 (5 bases). This CDR3 has 14 residues. The V end was cut by 4 bases, the J end by 2 bases, with 10 bases between. CDR1 KGHDR and CDR2 SFDVKD come from the germline V gene. CDR3 amino acids: CATSDNTGNYGYTF. CDR3 nucleotides: TGTGCCACCAGTGACAATACAGGAAACTATGGCTACACCTTC.

This clone was found once. The chain is built from TRBV7-9 and TRBJ1-6, with 7 bases aligning to TRBD1. V lost 4 bases and J lost 8; bases outside the gene matches: 5. This CDR3 comprises 14 residues. The germline CDR1 and CDR2 sequences are SEHNR and FQNEAQ (reference sequence). The CDR3 region is CASSSNRGDSPLHF. The CDR3 bases are TGTGCCAGCAGCTCAAACAGGGGTGATTCACCCCTCCACTTT. Based on the CDR3 plus reference TRBV7-9 and TRBJ1-6, the full variable domain is DTGVSQNPRHKITKRGQNVTFRCDPISEHNRLYWYRQTLGQGPEFLTYFQNEAQLEKSRLLSDRFSAERPKGSFSTLEIQRTEQGDSAMYLCASSSNRGDSPLHFGNGTRLTVT.

The gene calls are TRBV11-2 and TRBJ1-1; D uncertain. The CDR3 spans 13 residues. Germline-derived CDR1 and CDR2 are SGHAT and FQNNGV. Between the trimmed V and J ends, which lost 6 bases and 2 bases, there was a span of 10 bases. The CDR3 coding sequence is TGTGCCAGCAGTCGAGACTTAAACACTGAAGCTTTCTTT. Translation: CASSRDLNTEAFF.

The chain is built from TRBV5-1 and TRBJ1-1; no definite D call. Germline CDR1 and CDR2: SGHRS and YFSETQ. V lost 7 bases to trimming and J lost 0 bases, with 10 bases between them. The CDR3 sequence is 13 residues long. CDR3 in amino acids: CASYDTLNTEAFF. The CDR3 DNA follows: TGCGCCAGCTATGACACCTTGAACACTGAAGCTTTCTTT.

The J gene is TRBJ1-4, the V gene TRBV24-1; D gene unclear. The ends were cut back, 1 base at V and 5 bases at J, with 13 bases in the middle. Per germline, CDR1 KGHDR and CDR2 SFDVKD. The CDR3 extends over 16 amino acids. This CDR3 is CATSDFVSFTNEKLFF. The CDR3 DNA sequence: TGTGCCACCAGTGATTTTGTCTCCTTTACAAATGAAAAACTGTTTTTT.

Only a few counts were recorded for this clone. The same CDR3 arises from other DNA sequences in this sample as well. The rearrangement uses TRBV6-1 and TRBJ1-3; D might be TRBD1 (5 bases). Germline V lookup: CDR1 MNHNS, CDR2 SASEGT. V lost 2 bases and J 0 bases, leaving 8 bases between the germline ends. CDR3 length equals 15 residues. CDR3 sequence (DNA): TGTGCCAGCAGTGAAAGGGACTTCTCTGGAAACACCATATATTTT. This encodes CASSERDFSGNTIYF.